These 13 T cell receptor beta chains were sequenced from one sample in a study of blood T cell repertoires in COVID-19. Measured with immunoSEQ multiplex PCR; TCRdb has only the in-frame clones, and not every one. Here the sample spans fewer than 300,000 clones, around 85% being singletons. The sequencing input was peripheral blood. The receptor set was obtained from a human donor with COVID-19, enrolled during active disease. The donor label of this sample is uncertain.

The V gene is TRBV19, the J gene TRBJ2-1, with 12 bases lining up with TRBD2. Germline V gene lookup returns CDR1 LNHDA and CDR2 SQIVND (reference sequence). This CDR3 is built from 15 residues. With 5 bases clipped from V and 6 bases from J, the junction kept 5 bases outside the gene matches. CDR3: CASSSLAGGLNEQFF. As DNA, the CDR3 is TGTGCCAGTAGTTCACTAGCGGGAGGCCTCAATGAGCAGTTCTTC. Full variable domain (outside the CDR3, taken from reference TRBV19 and TRBJ2-1): DGGITQSPKYLFRKEGQNVTLSCEQNLNHDAMYWYRQDPGQGLRLIYYSQIVNDFQKGDIAEGYSVSREKKESFPLTVTSAQKNPTAFYLCASSSLAGGLNEQFFGPGTRLTVL.

Only one count was recorded for this clone. The genes are TRBV10-3 and TRBJ2-7; TRBD2 matches 10 bases. Germline CDR1 is ENHRY and CDR2 is SYGVKD. The CDR3 covers 16 residues. V shed 0 bases, J shed 3 bases, and the junction held 5 bases outside the gene matches. In DNA form, the CDR3 reads TGTGCCATCAGTGAGTCGAAGGTAGCGGGAGGCTACGAGCAGTACTTC. Translation gives CAISESKVAGGYEQYF.

The gene calls are TRBV7-2 and TRBJ2-7, with 13 bases identical to TRBD2. In germline, CDR1 is SGHTA, CDR2 FQGNSA. The V gene end was trimmed by 3 bases and the J gene end by 0 bases; junction bases not matched to a gene: 8. There are 18 residues in the CDR3. The chain's CDR3 is CASSFGRTSGSHSYEQYF. The CDR3 DNA sequence: TGTGCCAGCAGCTTCGGAAGGACTAGCGGGAGTCACTCCTACGAGCAGTACTTC.

The count of this clone is one. This chain uses TRBV28 with TRBJ1-1, with 7 bases fitting TRBD1. Trimming cost V 7 bases and J 2 bases; bases outside gene matches: 7. CDR1 is MDHEN, CDR2 SYDVKM, per germline. The CDR3 consists of 14 residues. The CDR3 region is CASTRQGVNTEAFF. CDR3 DNA sequence: TGTGCCAGCACCCGACAGGGAGTAAACACTGAAGCTTTCTTT.

The rearrangement joins TRBV28 to TRBJ2-1; 12 bases are shared with TRBD2. The CDR3 runs 17 residues. The germline gives CDR1 MDHEN, CDR2 SYDVKM. Germline trimming cut 4 bases from V and 2 bases from J; bases unmatched to any gene: 6. The CDR3 region is CASSSPGLAGTYNEQFF. The DNA of the CDR3 is TGTGCCAGCAGTTCGCCGGGACTAGCGGGCACCTACAATGAGCAGTTCTTC. Variable domain in full (rest from reference TRBV28 and TRBJ2-1): DVKVTQSSRYLVKRTGEKVFLECVQDMDHENMFWYRQDPGLGLRLIYFSYDVKMKEKGDIPEGYSVSREKKERFSLILESASTNQTSMYLCASSSPGLAGTYNEQFFGPGTRLTVL.

A single count supports this clone. The chain links TRBV5-1 to TRBJ2-7; TRBD2 agrees at 13 bases. The germline gives CDR1 SGHRS, CDR2 YFSETQ. Trimming removed 5 bases from V and 1 base from J; junction bases left unmatched: 6. The CDR3 runs 16 residues. This CDR3 is CASRGLAGPRSYEQYF. CDR3 in DNA: TGCGCCAGCAGGGGACTAGCGGGACCCCGATCCTACGAGCAGTACTTC.

The V and J genes are TRBV6-2 or TRBV6-3 and TRBJ2-7, with 7 bases identical to TRBD2. The CDR3 is 14 amino acids. The junction had 7 bases not matched to a gene; V was cut back by 6 bases and J by 2 bases. Germline V CDR1 and CDR2: MNHEY, SVGEGT. The CDR3 DNA is TGTGCCAGCAGCCGTAGCGGGCTTGCCTACGAGCAGTACTTC. Translation: CASSRSGLAYEQYF.

The V call is TRBV6-5, the J call TRBJ1-4, with a weak D call TRBD1 (6 bases). This CDR3 has 13 amino acids. The germline V gene encodes CDR1 MNHEY and CDR2 SVGAGI. V gave up 7 bases and J gave up 8 bases, with 14 bases separating them. CDR3 residues: CASKRGKKEKLFF. The CDR3 bases are TGTGCCAGCAAAAGGGGGAAGAAAGAAAAACTGTTTTTT.

This chain links TRBV24-1 with TRBJ1-1, with D perhaps matching TRBD1 (6 bases). The length of the CDR3 is 16 residues. The V end was cut by 5 bases, the J end by 1 base, with 16 bases between. In germline, CDR1 is KGHDR, CDR2 SFDVKD. DNA for the CDR3: TGTGCCACCAGTGGGGGTGTGGGACATGAGAACACTGAAGCTTTCTTT. It codes for CATSGGVGHENTEAFF.

The gene calls are TRBV18 and TRBJ2-1, with 8 bases fitting TRBD1. V lost 0 bases and J lost 4; bases outside the gene matches: 2. The CDR3 runs 15 residues. The V gene's germline CDR1 is KGHSH and CDR2 LQKENI. CDR3 loop: CASSPPGTGYNEQFF. In nucleotides, the CDR3 is TGTGCCAGCTCACCACCCGGGACAGGTTACAATGAGCAGTTCTTC. Supplemented by reference TRBV18 and TRBJ2-1, the full variable domain reads NAGVMQNPRHLVRRRGQEARLRCSPMKGHSHVYWYRQLPEEGLKFMVYLQKENIIDESGMPKERFSAEFPKEGPSILRIQQVVRGDSAAYFCASSPPGTGYNEQFFGPGTRLTVL.

The rearrangement links TRBV28 to TRBJ2-2; the D gene is possibly TRBD1 (6 bases). The CDR3 is 14 residues long. V shed 7 bases and J shed 5 bases, with 14 bases lying between them. The germline V gene encodes CDR1 MDHEN and CDR2 SYDVKM. The CDR3 spells CASIEGGNTGELFF. CDR3 nucleotide sequence: TGTGCCAGCATCGAAGGGGGAAATACCGGGGAGCTGTTTTTT.

The chain links TRBV5-8 to TRBJ1-1, with 7 bases matching TRBD1. Germline V CDR1 and CDR2: SGHTS, YDEGEE. The CDR3 loop spans 17 amino acids. V lost 0 bases and J lost 1; bases outside the gene matches: 9. DNA of the CDR3: TGTGCCAGCAGCTTGGGTCTTAGGGGACAGAGGAACACTGAAGCTTTCTTT. Protein product: CASSLGLRGQRNTEAFF.

This sequence joins TRBV11-3 and TRBJ2-7, with 8 nucleotides matching TRBD2. The CDR3 is 16 residues long. CDR1 and CDR2 (germline): SGHNT, YENEEA. Trimming removed 1 base from V and 5 bases from J; junction bases left unmatched: 10. The CDR3 DNA follows: TGTGCCAGCAGCTTAGGGCCCAGCGGGAGTCTCAACGAGCAGTACTTC. Protein product: CASSLGPSGSLNEQYF.